The entry below gives a single TCR beta chain sequence along with its context. Its antigen is still unknown. No quality values exist for individual bases; no much larger clone is one base distant. Library preparation was by the immunoSEQ multiplex PCR assay. For the multiplex PCR, a mixture combining 60 forward primers for TCR Vbeta segments and 13 reverse primers for TCR Jbeta segments was used. Amplification of the CDR3 region of rearranged TCR beta genes was performed with a multiplex PCR assay on genomic DNA. The Illumina HiSeq System was used to sequence the amplified TCR beta libraries as 87-base-pair reads. In the source study's methods: A later analysis counted approximately 76 million unique TCR beta chains across the 640 or so repertoires, and 9.5 million to 11 million of these chains were shared by at least two donors. Raw reads were error-corrected and collapsed into unique sequences with a nearest-neighbor algorithm that merged closely related sequences to remove PCR and sequencing errors. To assign V, D and J gene segments, CDR3 sequences were aligned to IMGT reference sequences. For a sequence to be retained, a match of at least six nucleotides to both a V gene segment and a J gene segment was required. Rearrangements were called productive when the CDR3 lacked stop codons and stayed in frame with V and J; all others were non-productive. Following IMGT convention, CDR3 was defined as the stretch from the second conserved V-encoded cysteine up to the conserved J-encoded phenylalanine. The earlier analysis of about 640 of the donors excluded any sequence lacking an unambiguous match to a single V gene segment. An earlier analysis of 500 to 700 of the donors classified V segments as functional when productive rearrangements were above 56.7% and as segregating when the standard deviation between donors was above 5%. A statistical classification framework was built to diagnose cytomegalovirus status from the catalog of TCR beta chain sequences. A later analysis assigned V and J genes by comparing TCR nucleotide sequences with IMGT/GENE-DB human TR gene sequences. In a later analysis, CDR3 sequences and most-parsimonious VDJ recombination scenarios were assigned using the TCRdist pipeline. A later analysis defined each TCR beta chain by its CDR3 amino acid sequence plus V-gene family, and excluded reads lacking a unique V-gene family. In a later analysis, some 600 highly shared, low-generation-probability nucleotide sequences were removed to address suspected cross-contamination and a sequencing artifact. In a later analysis, a clonal expansion index was calculated for each public chain from normalized within-repertoire ranks of inferred template counts. In a later analysis, generation probabilities were computed using a VDJ recombination model fitted to out-of-frame rearrangements, and the results were checked against IGoR. In a later analysis, hypergeometric tests were used to score TCR-TCR, TCR-HLA and TCR-CMV co-occurrence, with a repertoire-size bias correction applied to TCR pairs. In a later analysis, false discovery rates were estimated by permuting HLA or CMV assignments 20 times. In a later analysis, co-occurring TCRs were grouped using DBSCAN, with TCRdist sequence similarity added in when clustering inside HLA-allele-positive subsets. Repertoires with fewer than 30,000 or more than 120,000 public chains, plus five repertoires with anomalous nucleotide sharing, were excluded from co-occurrence clustering. TCRdb mirrors the immuneACCESS table, restricted to in-frame sequences. Some clones are absent from its copies; in checked studies, under half trace to an unresolved V gene, and the reason for the others is unknown. The V and J calls and clone size were taken over from that table, and D and trimming were inferred from the DNA. Within this sample are 250,000 to 350,000 clones, with 86% of them counted one time only. Around 4% of the sample is taken by the ten largest.

The germline V gene (reference sequence) specifies LNHDA as CDR1 and SQIVND as CDR2. The cysteine opens and the phenylalanine closes a CDR3 of 16 amino acids. Only the CDR3 part of the read is kept: 48 bases, read in frame from the first base. Relative to germline, V is missing 6 bases and J is missing 2 bases, with 5 bases of the junction outside any gene match. The data were taken from a study of cytomegalovirus exposure and HLA in healthy donors (dated by TCRdb to the late 2010s). Describing the broader study: According to an earlier analysis of around 600 of the donors, about 190 million T cells yielded 117 million unique TCR beta sequences and about 300 Gb of sequence data. An early release covering approximately 600 HLA-typed donors comprised about 300 gigabases of sequencing data and 85 million or so unique TCR sequences. The genetic ancestry cluster associated with self-reported Caucasian donors included around four fifths of the roughly 400 genotyped donors. The study aimed to test whether signatures of past pathogen exposure could be identified by cataloging public T cell receptors. The study profiled the T cell repertoires of more than 500 subjects by immunosequencing and related them to cytomegalovirus serostatus. In addition to the first cohort of 666 subjects, a separate validation cohort of 120 different subjects was used. High-throughput TCR immunosequencing, statistical association of individual TCRs with disease status, and machine learning were combined to predict cytomegalovirus infection status. In a later analysis, previously published TCR beta repertoires from 500 to 750 donors were re-analyzed and high-resolution HLA genotyping was added so that TCR occurrence patterns could be studied. Rather than using new phenotypic data, the later analysis identified candidate immune exposures from TCR beta sequences and from how often those sequences occurred across donors. In an earlier analysis of over 550 of the donors, high-throughput TCR beta sequencing was used to judge whether each TCR beta V gene segment behaved as functional or pseudogenic. Alongside the repertoire data, information on donor age, sex, ethnicity and CMV serostatus was compiled. A later genetic analysis took genome-wide SNP genotypes for about 55% of the roughly 700 donors and used that subset as a discovery cohort. Every repertoire in the discovery cohort had been generated on one and the same sequencing platform. Class I and class II HLA loci were covered by the typing at four-digit resolution. Typing coverage differed by locus: A, B, C, DRB1 and DQB1 were typed in roughly 620-640 donors, DQA1 in 500 to 550, DPA1 in 600 to 610, and DPB1 in 472. Because of strong linkage in the cohort, roughly 5 DR-DQ haplotypes were treated as single units for association and clustering. On average, roughly 250,000 unique TCR beta nucleotide sequences were sequenced per donor among 398 genotyped donors of the cohort, with 15% to 20% of those sequences being non-productive.

In total, roughly 670 healthy bone marrow donors made up the cohort. All cohort members were sampled while nominally healthy, although unrecorded immune exposures were likely present. The donor was CMV seropositive and belonged to the group of 250 to 300 seropositive cohort members. Each donor provided a peripheral blood sample, and peripheral blood mononuclear cells were used for TCR beta sequencing. Genomic DNA extraction from the blood cell samples was performed with the Qiagen DNeasy Blood Extraction Kit. The investigation overall reported the following: Because HLA typing was unavailable for some donors at each locus, only the typed subset was used in association tests. In a later analysis, most CMV-associated TCR beta chains were found to appear HLA-restricted, with HLA associations seemingly driven largely by CMV exposure. CMV serostatus was the only immune exposure information available for the cohort. A later analysis reported that several top co-occurrence clusters appeared linked to parvovirus B19, influenza, CMV and Epstein-Barr virus. A cluster of highly shared sequence variants was judged likely to represent a technical artifact of the sequencing pipeline. Around 16 rarely observed V segments, including chromosome 9 orphons, were excluded from the earlier analysis of 550 to 700 of the donors because counts were too low. In a later genetic analysis, a missense DCLRE1C variant was associated with V-gene and J-gene trimming of TCR beta chains, and the association was replicated in an independent cohort. In the study, some 160 TCR beta chains were listed as associated with cytomegalovirus. A later analysis found that HLA-associated TCR beta chains were more clonally expanded and had lower generation probabilities than equally common non-associated chains. Most TCR sequences were observed very rarely across donors, whereas some public TCRs were present in many individuals. The authors suggested that the approach could potentially be generalized to other disease states and immunological phenotypes. Correlated functional status among segregating V segments might reflect linkage disequilibrium, but an unknown experimental factor could not be ruled out. The classifier was reported to diagnose cytomegalovirus status with high specificity and sensitivity in both the original and validation cohorts. In a later analysis, 16,951 TCR beta sequences were associated with specific HLA alleles at a false discovery rate of 0.05. In a later genetic analysis, fewer N-insertions in productive TCRs were reported among donors in an Asian-associated ancestry cluster than the roughly 700-donor mean. A further reported finding was that TCR beta sequences accurately predicted the HLA-A and HLA-B alleles for most subjects in the first cohort. Only TCR beta chains were sequenced in this cohort, and the absence of alpha or paired-chain data limited detectable features. In vitro tests confirmed that a few of the cytomegalovirus-associated TCR beta chains recognize cytomegalovirus antigens. Strong co-occurrence of HLA alleles, especially DR and DQ, made assigning TCR associations to individual alleles difficult. A later analysis found that TCR association rates varied across HLA loci, with DRB1 alleles showing the most associated TCRs and HLA-C alleles the fewest. Roughly uniform sequencing depth across donors was assumed in presence/absence analyses, although this assumption may not hold. An earlier analysis of several hundred of the donors showed that most TCR beta V segments appeared in productive rearrangements either about 87% or about 30% of the time, which broadly matched IMGT annotations. Some IMGT-functional V segments, including TRBV6-2 and TRBV6-3, could not be distinguished by the 87-base-pair reads and were therefore excluded.

What was sequenced was PBMCs. The receptor comes from a man in his forties in good health and CMV-seropositive. This chain is built from TRBV19 and TRBJ2-1; TRBD2 fits 12 bases in the junction. The bases read TGTGCCAGTAGCCCCACTAGCGGGGGGACCTACAATGAGCAGTTCTTC. The translation is CASSPTSGGTYNEQFF.